These T cell receptor beta chains were read from a single sample in a study of T-cell memory formation after mild COVID-19. TCRdb itself ran the 5' RACE reads through MiXCR, one entry per CDR3 protein. The sample lists 95,000 to 120,000 distinct CDR3 sequences, 15% to 20% occurring once. Sequencing was done on a sample of PBMCs or a T cell subset sorted from them (not recorded which). These receptors came from a man aged 18 to 30 who had mild COVID-19 (a few samples of this study predate the infection). Cell type and time point are not known. Each CDR3 is given with its conserved first and last residue. A D gene is named only where the DNA matches it firmly. Clone size is not always given. Where it is, it says once, few, many or a class for expanded clones.

V: TRBV30; size: few; D: TRBD1; J: TRBJ1-2; CDR3: CAWKRDRPGGYTF; DNA: TGTGCCTGGAAAAGGGACAGGCCAGGTGGCTACACCTTC
V: TRBV29-1; size: NA; D: NA; J: TRBJ2-2; CDR3: CSASGTYTGELFF; DNA: TGCAGCGCGTCGGGGACCTACACCGGGGAGCTGTTTTTT
V: TRBV7-2; size: many; D: TRBD1; J: TRBJ2-3; CDR3: CASRGQVGTDTQYF; DNA: TGTGCCAGCAGGGGACAGGTGGGCACAGATACGCAGTATTTT
V: TRBV6-5; size: NA; D: TRBD1; J: TRBJ1-4; CDR3: CASRDRVSEKLFF; DNA: TGTGCCAGCAGAGACAGGGTATCTGAAAAACTGTTTTTT
V: TRBV5-1; size: few; D: TRBD2; J: TRBJ2-5; CDR3: CASSGGLADEETQYF; DNA: TGCGCCAGCAGCGGAGGACTAGCGGATGAAGAGACCCAGTACTTC
V: TRBV12-3/TRBV12-4; size: few; D: NA; J: TRBJ1-1; CDR3: CASSLRAGRNTEAFF; DNA: TGTGCCAGCAGTCTCCGGGCGGGGAGGAACACTGAAGCTTTCTTT
V: TRBV12-3/TRBV12-4; size: once; D: NA; J: TRBJ1-2; CDR3: CASSLGPGYTF; DNA: TGTGCCAGCAGTTTGGGGCCTGGCTACACCTTC
V: TRBV4-3; size: many; D: TRBD1; J: TRBJ2-7; CDR3: CASSQEDRGYEQYF; DNA: TGCGCCAGCAGCCAAGAGGACAGGGGCTACGAGCAGTACTTC
V: TRBV7-2; size: NA; D: NA; J: TRBJ2-5; CDR3: CASSPRQGGETQYF; DNA: TGTGCCAGCAGCCCCCGACAGGGAGGGGAGACCCAGTACTTC
V: TRBV2; size: once; D: TRBD1; J: TRBJ1-1; CDR3: CASSGQGARTEAFF; DNA: TGTGCCAGCAGTGGACAGGGGGCGCGAACTGAAGCTTTCTTT
V: TRBV12-3/TRBV12-4; size: many; D: NA; J: TRBJ2-1; CDR3: CASLRAGVQKEQFF; DNA: TGTGCCAGCCTCCGGGCAGGCGTACAGAAAGAGCAGTTCTTC
V: TRBV7-2; size: NA; D: TRBD2; J: TRBJ2-3; CDR3: CASSPLRALAGGLADTQYF; DNA: TGTGCCAGCAGCCCGCTGAGAGCCTTAGCGGGGGGGCTAGCAGATACGCAGTATTTT
V: TRBV7-9; size: NA; D: NA; J: TRBJ2-2; CDR3: CASSLVLGTGELFF; DNA: TGTGCCAGCAGCTTAGTTCTTGGCACCGGGGAGCTGTTTTTT
V: TRBV4-3; size: NA; D: NA; J: TRBJ2-3; CDR3: CASSQDLLTGASTDTQYF; DNA: TGCGCCAGCAGCCAAGATCTGCTTACGGGGGCTAGCACAGATACGCAGTATTTT
V: TRBV3-1; size: few; D: NA; J: TRBJ2-3; CDR3: CASSQDHVSGPTATQYF; DNA: TGTGCCAGCAGCCAAGATCATGTAAGCGGCCCGACGGCCACGCAGTATTTT
V: TRBV27; size: NA; D: NA; J: TRBJ2-7; CDR3: CASSLKRGAALWF; DNA: TGTGCCAGCAGTTTAAAACGGGGGGCGGCTCTTTGGTTC
V: TRBV7-9; size: NA; D: NA; J: TRBJ1-5; CDR3: CASSFDSNQPQHF; DNA: TGTGCCAGCAGCTTCGATAGCAATCAGCCCCAGCATTTT
V: TRBV7-9; size: NA; D: NA; J: TRBJ1-1; CDR3: CASSFLRPGHGEAFF; DNA: TGTGCCAGCAGCTTCCTTCGACCCGGGCATGGAGAAGCTTTCTTT
V: TRBV20-1; size: NA; D: TRBD1; J: TRBJ2-2; CDR3: CSARDPGGPGELFF; DNA: TGCAGTGCTAGAGATCCAGGGGGTCCCGGGGAGCTGTTTTTT
V: TRBV9; size: few; D: TRBD2; J: TRBJ2-1; CDR3: CASSVEVASGLPYNEQFF; DNA: TGTGCCAGCAGCGTAGAGGTGGCTAGCGGGTTACCGTACAATGAGCAGTTCTTC
V: TRBV9; size: few; D: NA; J: TRBJ2-1; CDR3: CASSVADSSYNEQFF; DNA: TGTGCCAGCAGCGTAGCTGACAGTTCCTACAATGAGCAGTTCTTC
V: TRBV5-1; size: many; D: TRBD2; J: TRBJ2-3; CDR3: CASSLTVYRGGRTQYF; DNA: TGCGCCAGCAGCTTGACGGTGTATCGGGGGGGCCGCACGCAGTATTTT
V: TRBV12-3/TRBV12-4; size: NA; D: TRBD1; J: TRBJ2-3; CDR3: CASSLRQGVSTDTQYF; DNA: TGTGCCAGCAGTTTGCGGCAGGGGGTTTCCACAGATACGCAGTATTTT
V: TRBV4-1; size: many; D: TRBD2; J: TRBJ2-5; CDR3: CASSQPRTSQTQYF; DNA: TGCGCCAGCAGCCAGCCCAGGACTAGCCAGACCCAGTACTTC
V: TRBV12-3/TRBV12-4; size: few; D: NA; J: TRBJ1-3; CDR3: CASSPDRPGNTIYF; DNA: TGTGCCAGCAGTCCGGACCGTCCGGGAAACACCATATATTTT
V: TRBV5-5; size: few; D: NA; J: TRBJ2-2; CDR3: CASTIGPFRGGELFF; DNA: TGTGCCAGCACCATCGGACCTTTTCGGGGTGGGGAGCTGTTTTTT
V: TRBV7-3; size: few; D: NA; J: TRBJ2-6; CDR3: CASSLGARANVLTF; DNA: TGTGCCAGCAGCTTAGGGGCGCGGGCCAACGTCCTGACTTTC
V: TRBV6-2/TRBV6-3; size: few; D: NA; J: TRBJ2-5; CDR3: CASISDYAETQYF; DNA: TGTGCCAGCATCTCGGACTATGCAGAGACCCAGTACTTC
V: TRBV24-1; size: NA; D: TRBD2; J: TRBJ2-1; CDR3: CATSGLAGGGEQFF; DNA: TGTGCCACCAGTGGGCTAGCGGGGGGTGGTGAGCAGTTCTTC
V: TRBV4-3; size: many; D: NA; J: TRBJ2-3; CDR3: CASSFRPEHTDTQYF; DNA: TGCGCCAGCAGCTTCCGACCGGAACACACAGATACGCAGTATTTT
V: TRBV15; size: NA; D: TRBD1; J: TRBJ2-2; CDR3: CATSSLPGGNTGELFF; DNA: TGTGCCACCAGCAGCCTCCCAGGGGGTAACACCGGGGAGCTGTTTTTT
V: TRBV4-3; size: many; D: NA; J: TRBJ2-2; CDR3: CASSQELAMNTGELFF; DNA: TGCGCCAGCAGCCAAGAGCTAGCGATGAACACCGGGGAGCTGTTTTTT
V: TRBV5-1; size: few; D: NA; J: TRBJ2-7; CDR3: CASSSQTYEQYF; DNA: TGCGCCAGCAGCTCCCAAACCTACGAGCAGTACTTC
V: TRBV5-1; size: NA; D: NA; J: TRBJ2-3; CDR3: CASSRQDFTDTQYF; DNA: TGCGCCAGCAGCAGGCAGGACTTCACAGATACGCAGTATTTT
V: TRBV7-2; size: many; D: TRBD2; J: TRBJ2-3; CDR3: CASSFGTRRTDTQYF; DNA: TGTGCCAGCAGCTTCGGGACTAGGAGGACAGATACGCAGTATTTT
V: TRBV4-3; size: NA; D: NA; J: TRBJ1-6; CDR3: CASSQVRQDNSPLHF; DNA: TGCGCCAGCAGCCAAGTGCGGCAGGATAATTCACCCCTCCACTTT
V: TRBV12-3/TRBV12-4; size: NA; D: NA; J: TRBJ1-5; CDR3: CASSPHEAQPQHF; DNA: TGTGCCAGCAGCCCCCACGAGGCTCAGCCCCAGCATTTT
V: TRBV7-2; size: NA; D: TRBD1; J: TRBJ2-3; CDR3: CASSLSRGGGPDTQYF; DNA: TGTGCCAGCAGCTTAAGTCGAGGGGGCGGACCAGATACGCAGTATTTT
V: TRBV5-1; size: NA; D: TRBD1; J: TRBJ2-1; CDR3: CASSLDRGDLEQFF; DNA: TGCGCCAGCAGCTTGGACAGGGGAGACCTTGAGCAGTTCTTC
V: TRBV20-1; size: few; D: TRBD1; J: TRBJ2-1; CDR3: CSARAPGGSYNEQFF; DNA: TGCAGTGCTAGAGCCCCAGGGGGCTCCTACAATGAGCAGTTCTTC
V: TRBV20-1; size: NA; D: NA; J: TRBJ1-1; CDR3: CSASLTLNTEAFF; DNA: TGCAGTGCCTCGTTGACACTGAACACTGAAGCTTTCTTT
V: TRBV5-1; size: NA; D: TRBD2; J: TRBJ2-1; CDR3: CASSLSRGTPYNEQFF; DNA: TGCGCCAGCAGCTTGTCGCGGGGGACCCCCTACAATGAGCAGTTCTTC
V: TRBV28; size: few; D: TRBD1; J: TRBJ1-5; CDR3: CASSLLWGQGRQPQHF; DNA: TGTGCCAGCAGTTTACTCTGGGGACAGGGACGTCAGCCCCAGCATTTT
V: TRBV7-7; size: few; D: NA; J: TRBJ1-3; CDR3: CASSPSSGNTIYF; DNA: TGTGCTAGCAGCCCTAGCTCTGGAAACACCATATATTTT